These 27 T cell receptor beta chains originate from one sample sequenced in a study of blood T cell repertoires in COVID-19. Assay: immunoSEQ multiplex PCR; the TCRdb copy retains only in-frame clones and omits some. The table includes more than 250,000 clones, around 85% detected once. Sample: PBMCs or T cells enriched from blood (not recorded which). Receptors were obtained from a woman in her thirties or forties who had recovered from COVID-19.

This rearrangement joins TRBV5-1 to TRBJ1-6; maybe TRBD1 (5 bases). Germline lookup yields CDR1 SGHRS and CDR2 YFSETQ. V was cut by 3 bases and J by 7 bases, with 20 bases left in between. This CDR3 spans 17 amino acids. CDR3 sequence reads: CASSWGLLVPGNSPLHF. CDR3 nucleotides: TGCGCCAGCAGCTGGGGCTTGTTGGTTCCTGGAAATTCACCCCTCCACTTT.

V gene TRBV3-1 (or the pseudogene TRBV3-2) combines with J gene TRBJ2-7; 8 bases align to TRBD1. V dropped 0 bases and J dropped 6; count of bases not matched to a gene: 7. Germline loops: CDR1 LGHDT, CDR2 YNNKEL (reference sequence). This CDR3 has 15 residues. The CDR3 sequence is CASSQDRDRFSEQYF. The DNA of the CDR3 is TGTGCCAGCAGCCAAGACCGGGACAGGTTCTCCGAGCAGTACTTC.

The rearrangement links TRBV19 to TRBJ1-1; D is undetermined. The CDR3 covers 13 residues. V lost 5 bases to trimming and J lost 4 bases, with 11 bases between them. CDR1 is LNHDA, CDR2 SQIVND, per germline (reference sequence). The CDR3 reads CASSGGLGTEAFF. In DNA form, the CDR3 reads TGTGCCAGTAGTGGCGGGCTTGGCACTGAAGCTTTCTTT.

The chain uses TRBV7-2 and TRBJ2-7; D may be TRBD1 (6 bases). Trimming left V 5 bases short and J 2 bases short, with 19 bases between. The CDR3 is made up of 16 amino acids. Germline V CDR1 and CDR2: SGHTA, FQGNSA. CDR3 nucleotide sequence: TGTGCCAGCAGCGCACAAGGGGGTGGCCCAGCCTACGAGCAGTACTTC. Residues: CASSAQGGGPAYEQYF.

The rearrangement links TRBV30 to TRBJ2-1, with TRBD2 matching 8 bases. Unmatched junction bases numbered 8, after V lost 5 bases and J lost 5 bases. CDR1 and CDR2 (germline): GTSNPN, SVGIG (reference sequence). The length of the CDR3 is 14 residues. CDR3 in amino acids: CAWEPGLVNNEQFF. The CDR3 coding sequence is TGTGCCTGGGAACCGGGACTAGTTAACAATGAGCAGTTCTTC.

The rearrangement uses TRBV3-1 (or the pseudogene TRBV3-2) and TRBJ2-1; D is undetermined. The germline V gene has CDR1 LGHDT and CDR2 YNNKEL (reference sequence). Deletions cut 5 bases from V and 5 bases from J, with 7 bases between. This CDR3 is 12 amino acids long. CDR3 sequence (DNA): TGTGCCAGCAGCGTTACGGACAATGAGCAGTTCTTC. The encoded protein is CASSVTDNEQFF.

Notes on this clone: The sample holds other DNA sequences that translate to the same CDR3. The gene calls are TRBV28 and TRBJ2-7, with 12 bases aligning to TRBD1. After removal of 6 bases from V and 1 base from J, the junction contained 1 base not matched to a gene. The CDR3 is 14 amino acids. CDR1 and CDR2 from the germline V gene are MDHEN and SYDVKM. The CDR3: CASRGQGASYEQYF. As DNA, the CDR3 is TGTGCCAGCAGGGGACAGGGGGCGTCCTACGAGCAGTACTTC.

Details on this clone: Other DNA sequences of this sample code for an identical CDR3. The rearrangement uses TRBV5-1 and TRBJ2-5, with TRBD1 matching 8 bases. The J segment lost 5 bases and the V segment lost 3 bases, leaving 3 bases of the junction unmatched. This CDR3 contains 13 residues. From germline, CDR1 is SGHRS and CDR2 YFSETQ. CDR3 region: CASSSTGGETQYF. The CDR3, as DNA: TGCGCCAGCAGCTCAACAGGGGGGGAGACCCAGTACTTC.

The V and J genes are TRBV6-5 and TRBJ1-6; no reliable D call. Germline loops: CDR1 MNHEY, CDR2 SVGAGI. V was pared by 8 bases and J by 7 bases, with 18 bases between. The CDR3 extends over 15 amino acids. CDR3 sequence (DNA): TGTGCCAGCCACTCGCTTGCCGGGGTCAATTCACCCCTCCACTTT. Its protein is CASHSLAGVNSPLHF.

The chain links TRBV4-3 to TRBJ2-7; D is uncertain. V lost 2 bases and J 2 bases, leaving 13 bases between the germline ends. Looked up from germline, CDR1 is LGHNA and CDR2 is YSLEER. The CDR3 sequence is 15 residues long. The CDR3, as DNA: TGCGCCAGCAGCCAACGTCGAGGCGTAACCTACGAGCAGTACTTC. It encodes CASSQRRGVTYEQYF.

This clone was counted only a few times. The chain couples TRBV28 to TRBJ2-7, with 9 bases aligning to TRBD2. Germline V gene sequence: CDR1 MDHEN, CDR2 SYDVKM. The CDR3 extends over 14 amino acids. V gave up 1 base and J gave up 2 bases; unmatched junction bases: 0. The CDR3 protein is CASSLLAGAYEQYF. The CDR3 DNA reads TGTGCCAGCAGTTTATTAGCGGGAGCCTACGAGCAGTACTTC.

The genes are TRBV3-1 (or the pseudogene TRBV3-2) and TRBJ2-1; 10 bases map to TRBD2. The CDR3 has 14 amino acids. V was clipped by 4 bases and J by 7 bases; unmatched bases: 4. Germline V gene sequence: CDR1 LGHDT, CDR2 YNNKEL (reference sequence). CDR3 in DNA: TGTGCCAGCAGCCCTTCTAGCGGGAGTAATGAGCAGTTCTTC. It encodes CASSPSSGSNEQFF.

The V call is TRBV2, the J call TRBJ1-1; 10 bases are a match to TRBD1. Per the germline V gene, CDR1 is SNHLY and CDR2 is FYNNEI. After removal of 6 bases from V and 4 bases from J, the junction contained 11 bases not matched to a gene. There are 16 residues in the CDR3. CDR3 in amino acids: CASRRVRQGAGTEAFF. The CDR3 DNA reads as TGTGCCAGCAGGAGGGTCAGACAGGGGGCCGGCACTGAAGCTTTCTTT.

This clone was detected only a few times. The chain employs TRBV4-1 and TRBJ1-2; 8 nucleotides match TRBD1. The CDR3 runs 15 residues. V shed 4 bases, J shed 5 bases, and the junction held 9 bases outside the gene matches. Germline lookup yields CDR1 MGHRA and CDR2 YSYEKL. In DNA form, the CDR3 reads TGCGCCAGCAGCCGCGGACAGGGATCATTTTATGGCTACACCTTC. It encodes CASSRGQGSFYGYTF.

This CDR3 is CASSRYGDTGELFF. CDR3 DNA sequence: TGTGCCAGCAGTAGGTACGGAGACACCGGGGAGCTGTTTTTT. The rearrangement joins TRBV27 to TRBJ2-2; the D is unclear. This CDR3 contains 14 residues. The germline V gene has CDR1 MNHEY and CDR2 SMNVEV (reference sequence). V lost 5 bases and J lost 3, with 10 bases in between.

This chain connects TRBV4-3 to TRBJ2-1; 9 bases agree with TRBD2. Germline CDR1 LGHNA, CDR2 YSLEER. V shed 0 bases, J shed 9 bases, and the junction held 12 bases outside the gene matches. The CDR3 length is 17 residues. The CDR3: CASSQDPRAGGRSEQFF. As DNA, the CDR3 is TGCGCCAGCAGCCAAGACCCCCGAGCGGGAGGTAGGAGTGAGCAGTTCTTC.

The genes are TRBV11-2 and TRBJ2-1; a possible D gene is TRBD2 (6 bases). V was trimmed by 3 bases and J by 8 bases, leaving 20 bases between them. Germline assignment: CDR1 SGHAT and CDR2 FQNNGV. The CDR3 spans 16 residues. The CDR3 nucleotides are TGTGCCAGCAGCTTGGCCCCTAGCGACCCTCGAGATGAGCAGTTCTTC. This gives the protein CASSLAPSDPRDEQFF. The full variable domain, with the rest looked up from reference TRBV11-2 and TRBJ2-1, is EAGVAQSPRYKIIEKRQSVAFWCNPISGHATLYWYQQILGQGPKLLIQFQNNGVVDDSQLPKDRFSAERLKGVDSTLKIQPAKLEDSAVYLCASSLAPSDPRDEQFFGPGTRLTVL.

CDR3 bases: TGTGCCAGCAGTGGCTTTGGTGAGCAGTTCTTC. Amino acids: CASSGFGEQFF. The chain recombines TRBV12-3 or TRBV12-4 with TRBJ2-1; D call uncertain. Trimming removed 5 bases from V and 9 bases from J, with 8 bases in between. CDR3 size: 11 residues.

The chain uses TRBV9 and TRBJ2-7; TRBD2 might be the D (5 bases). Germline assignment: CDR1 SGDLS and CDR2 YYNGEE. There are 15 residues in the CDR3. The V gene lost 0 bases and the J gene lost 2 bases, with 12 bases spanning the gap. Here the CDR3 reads CASSVGGAGAYEQYF. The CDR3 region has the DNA TGTGCCAGCAGCGTAGGTGGTGCCGGGGCCTACGAGCAGTACTTC.

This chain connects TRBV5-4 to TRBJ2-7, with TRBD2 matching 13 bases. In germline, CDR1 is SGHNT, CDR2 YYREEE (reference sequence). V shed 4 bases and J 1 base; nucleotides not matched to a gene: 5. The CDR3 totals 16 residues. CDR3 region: CASSPGTSGDSYEQYF. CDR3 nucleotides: TGTGCCAGCAGCCCCGGGACTAGCGGGGATTCCTACGAGCAGTACTTC.

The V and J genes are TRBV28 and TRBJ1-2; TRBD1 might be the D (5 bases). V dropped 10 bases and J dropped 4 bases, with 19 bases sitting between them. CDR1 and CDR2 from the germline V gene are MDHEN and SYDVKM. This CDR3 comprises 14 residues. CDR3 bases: TGTGCCATGGAACAGGATCAGCTTAGCTATGGCTACACCTTC. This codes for CAMEQDQLSYGYTF.

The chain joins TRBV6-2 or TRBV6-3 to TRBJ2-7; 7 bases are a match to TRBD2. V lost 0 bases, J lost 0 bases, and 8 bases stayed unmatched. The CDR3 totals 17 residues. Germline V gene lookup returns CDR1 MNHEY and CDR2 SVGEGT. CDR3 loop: CASSYSAGRGSSYEQYF. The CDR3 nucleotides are TGTGCCAGCAGTTACTCTGCAGGGAGGGGCAGCTCCTACGAGCAGTACTTC.

This CDR3 reads CASSQDYSSGNTIYF. CDR3 in DNA: TGTGCCAGCAGCCAAGATTACAGCTCTGGAAACACCATATATTTT. The chain employs TRBV4-2 and TRBJ1-3; D unclear. Trimming took 0 bases from V and 0 from J, leaving 6 bases between them. CDR3 length: 15 residues. Looked up from germline, CDR1 is LGHNA and CDR2 is YNFKEQ.

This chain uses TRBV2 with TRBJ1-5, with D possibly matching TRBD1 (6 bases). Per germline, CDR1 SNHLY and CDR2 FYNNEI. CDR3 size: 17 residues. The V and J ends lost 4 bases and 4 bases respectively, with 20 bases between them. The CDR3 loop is CASSAHGTGILNQPQHF. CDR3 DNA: TGTGCCAGCAGTGCCCACGGAACAGGGATATTAAATCAGCCCCAGCATTTT.

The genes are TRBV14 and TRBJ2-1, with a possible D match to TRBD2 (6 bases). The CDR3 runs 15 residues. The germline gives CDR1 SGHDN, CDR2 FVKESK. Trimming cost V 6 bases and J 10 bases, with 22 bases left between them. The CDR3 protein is CASSFPGLPAGEQFF. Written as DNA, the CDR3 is TGTGCCAGCAGTTTCCCGGGACTGCCCGCCGGAGAGCAGTTCTTC.

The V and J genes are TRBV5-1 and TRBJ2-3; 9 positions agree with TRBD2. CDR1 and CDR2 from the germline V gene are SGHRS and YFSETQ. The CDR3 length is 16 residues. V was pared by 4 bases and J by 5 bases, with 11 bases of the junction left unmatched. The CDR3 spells CASSPEGAGGKDTQYF. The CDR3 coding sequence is TGCGCCAGCAGCCCTGAGGGGGCGGGAGGGAAAGATACGCAGTATTTT. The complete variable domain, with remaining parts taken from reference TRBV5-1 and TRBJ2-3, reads KAGVTQTPRYLIKTRGQQVTLSCSPISGHRSVSWYQQTPGQGLQFLFEYFSETQRNKGNFPGRFSGRQFSNSRSEMNVSTLELGDSALYLCASSPEGAGGKDTQYFGPGTRLTVL.

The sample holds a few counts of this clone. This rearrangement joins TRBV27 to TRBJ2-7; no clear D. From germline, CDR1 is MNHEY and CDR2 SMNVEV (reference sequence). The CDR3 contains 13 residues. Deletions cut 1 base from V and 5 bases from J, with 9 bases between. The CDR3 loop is CASSLYPTHEQYF. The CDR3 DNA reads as TGTGCCAGCAGTTTATACCCTACCCACGAGCAGTACTTC.